These 26 T cell receptor beta chains were sequenced from one sample in a study of cytomegalovirus exposure and HLA in healthy donors (dated 2017 in TCRdb). Libraries were prepared through the immunoSEQ multiplex PCR assay. As stored in TCRdb, this immuneACCESS dataset retains in-frame rearrangements with V and J assigned. A fraction of the clones does not appear; measured against another copy, unresolved V genes explain less than half of the discrepancy, and the remainder lacks a known reason. The sample table holds about 200,000 clones, of which 85% to 90% were seen once. The ten largest clones capture roughly 2.8% of the sample. The specimen sequenced was PBMCs. All receptors derive from a woman in her late teens or twenties in good health and CMV-seronegative.

The chain couples TRBV9 to TRBJ2-5, with D maybe TRBD2 (6 bases). The germline CDR1 and CDR2 sequences are SGDLS and YYNGEE. Between the trimmed V and J ends, which lost 2 bases and 2 bases, there was a span of 16 bases. There are 16 residues in the CDR3. The CDR3 DNA reads as TGTGCCAGCAGCGTTGGGGGGATATCCTTACAAGAGACCCAGTACTTC. This encodes CASSVGGISLQETQYF.

V and J are TRBV15 and TRBJ2-7; 7 nucleotides line up with TRBD2. The CDR3 runs to 14 residues. V lost 5 bases and J lost 2; bases outside the gene matches: 6. From germline, CDR1 is LNHNV and CDR2 YYDKDF (reference sequence). The CDR3 loop is CATSGPRGAYEQYF. The CDR3 bases are TGTGCCACCAGCGGTCCCCGGGGGGCCTACGAGCAGTACTTC.

The chain joins TRBV19 to TRBJ2-7; 7 bases are shared with TRBD2. Trimming took 5 bases from V and 4 from J; bases not matched to a gene: 8. The CDR3 is 14 residues long. The germline V gene has CDR1 LNHDA and CDR2 SQIVND (reference sequence). The CDR3 sequence is CASSSGGSRYEQYF. The CDR3 nucleotides read TGTGCCAGTAGTTCCGGCGGGAGTAGGTACGAGCAGTACTTC.

The chain links TRBV11-1 to TRBJ1-1, with TRBD1 matching over 8 bases. Germline values: CDR1 SGHAT, CDR2 FQDESV (reference sequence). The CDR3 has 15 amino acids. Trimming took 5 bases from V and 5 from J; bases not matched to a gene: 10. The CDR3 reads CASSSSQGAGTEAFF. CDR3 nucleotides: TGTGCCAGCAGCAGCTCCCAGGGGGCCGGGACTGAAGCTTTCTTT.

This sequence joins TRBV7-2 and TRBJ1-3; D is ambiguous. Germline V gives CDR1 SGHTA, CDR2 FQGNSA. Trimming removed 1 base at V and 2 bases at J, with 12 bases between. CDR3 size: 16 residues. CDR3 residues: CASSLESGITGNTIYF. As DNA, the CDR3 is TGTGCCAGCAGCTTAGAGTCGGGGATCACTGGAAACACCATATATTTT.

The CDR3 bases are TGTGCCAGCAGTTCGAGAGAATACGAGCAGTACTTC. It translates to CASSSREYEQYF. The genes are TRBV28 and TRBJ2-7; D unresolved. In germline, CDR1 is MDHEN, CDR2 SYDVKM. Trimming cost V 4 bases and J 4 bases, with 8 bases left between them. The CDR3 runs 12 residues.

The chain combines TRBV27 with TRBJ2-1; a possible D gene is TRBD1 (6 bases). Germline values: CDR1 MNHEY, CDR2 SMNVEV (reference sequence). This CDR3 is 16 amino acids long. Trimming pared 3 bases from V and 0 bases from J, leaving 12 bases between. The CDR3 reads CASSLTGTSSYNEQFF. CDR3 sequence (DNA): TGTGCCAGCAGTTTGACAGGAACAAGCTCCTACAATGAGCAGTTCTTC.

This clone was observed a single time. The chain carries TRBV7-2 and TRBJ1-1; the D gene is possibly TRBD1 (5 bases). The V gene's germline CDR1 is SGHTA and CDR2 FQGNSA. The germline V and J ends were trimmed by 6 bases and 1 base, with 9 bases remaining between them. CDR3 length: 13 residues. The CDR3 sequence is CASRITGNTEAFF. The CDR3 DNA sequence: TGTGCCAGCAGGATAACAGGGAACACTGAAGCTTTCTTT. Filled out from reference TRBV7-2 and TRBJ1-1, the complete variable domain reads GAGVSQSPSNKVTEKGKDVELRCDPISGHTALYWYRQSLGQGLEFLIYFQGNSAPDKSGLPSDRFSAERTGGSVSTLTIQRTQQEDSAVYLCASRITGNTEAFFGQGTRLTVV.

Many counts were recorded for this clone. The rearrangement joins TRBV7-2 to TRBJ2-7, with unresolved D. Between the trimmed V and J ends, which lost 0 bases and 2 bases, there was a span of 11 bases. The CDR3 is 15 amino acids. Germline-derived CDR1 and CDR2 are SGHTA and FQGNSA. The CDR3 nucleotides are TGTGCCAGCAGCTTAGCGACATCCATCACCTACGAGCAGTACTTC. Translation gives CASSLATSITYEQYF.

This CDR3 reads CATSRDRTVQGNTIYF. CDR3 coding DNA: TGTGCCACCAGCAGAGATCGAACAGTGCAAGGAAACACCATATATTTT. The rearrangement links TRBV15 to TRBJ1-3; no definite D call. Trimming removed 0 bases from V and 4 bases from J, with 13 bases in between. This CDR3 has 16 residues. Per germline, CDR1 LNHNV and CDR2 YYDKDF (reference sequence).

This chain links TRBV7-2 with TRBJ1-2; the match to TRBD1 covers 8 bases. The CDR3 has 13 amino acids. V gave up 4 bases and J gave up 5 bases; unmatched junction bases: 3. Germline V gives CDR1 SGHTA, CDR2 FQGNSA. Written as DNA, the CDR3 is TGTGCCAGCAGCTCCAGGACAGGGTATGGCTACACCTTC. As protein: CASSSRTGYGYTF.

Concerning this clone: Other DNA sequences of this sample code for an identical CDR3. V and J are TRBV28 and TRBJ2-5, with a tentative D call TRBD2 (6 bases). Germline V lookup: CDR1 MDHEN, CDR2 SYDVKM. The CDR3 is 13 residues long. The V end lost 6 bases, the J end lost 3 bases, and 11 bases lay between the germline ends. Here the CDR3 DNA reads TGTGCCAGCAGCCCCGGGGGAGAAGAGACCCAGTACTTC. Its translation: CASSPGGEETQYF.

This clone was seen a handful of times. The genes are TRBV19 and TRBJ2-2, with D perhaps TRBD1 (5 bases). The V gene's germline CDR1 is LNHDA and CDR2 SQIVND (reference sequence). Between the trimmed V and J ends, which lost 7 bases and 3 bases, there was a span of 12 bases. CDR3 length: 14 residues. The CDR3 DNA is TGTGCCAGTACCCCCCCCAGGGACACCGGGGAGCTGTTTTTT. Its protein is CASTPPRDTGELFF.

This clone was seen once. V usage is TRBV5-1 and J usage is TRBJ2-3; 7 bases fit TRBD2. Germline CDR1 reads SGHRS; CDR2 reads YFSETQ. With V trimmed by 1 base and J by 2 bases, 7 bases remained unmatched. This CDR3 region has 16 residues. In DNA, the CDR3 is TGCGCCAGCAGCTTGAGGACTAGTGCTGTCACAGATACGCAGTATTTT. Its translation is CASSLRTSAVTDTQYF.

This chain joins TRBV6-5 and TRBJ2-7; 7 nucleotides agree with TRBD2. Germline V gene data show CDR1 as MNHEY and CDR2 as SVGAGI. This CDR3 has 15 amino acids. Trimming cost V 2 bases and J 6 bases; bases outside gene matches: 10. The CDR3 sequence: CASSYSKTSSGEQYF. In nucleotides, the CDR3 is TGTGCCAGCAGTTACAGCAAGACTAGCTCGGGCGAGCAGTACTTC.

CDR3 nucleotides: TGTGCCAGCAGTTTACAGACTAGCTCCGGGGGAATGGAGACCCAGTACTTC. Protein product: CASSLQTSSGGMETQYF. V usage is TRBV28 and J usage is TRBJ2-5, with TRBD2 matching over 7 bases. This CDR3 contains 17 residues. V was pared by 2 bases and J by 5 bases, with 14 bases of the junction left unmatched. CDR1 MDHEN and CDR2 SYDVKM come from the germline V gene.

The chain joins TRBV6-5 to TRBJ2-5, with D possibly TRBD1 on 6 matching bases. Trimming removed 1 base from V and 2 bases from J, with 14 bases in between. The CDR3 extends over 16 amino acids. Germline CDR1 and CDR2: MNHEY and SVGAGI. CDR3 amino acids: CASSYLTWTAQETQYF. In DNA form, the CDR3 reads TGTGCCAGCAGTTACTTAACTTGGACAGCTCAAGAGACCCAGTACTTC.

This clone was detected once. V gene TRBV6-1 combines with J gene TRBJ2-7; TRBD2 matches at 7 bases. Germline lookup yields CDR1 MNHNS and CDR2 SASEGT. The CDR3 is 17 amino acids. V dropped 2 bases and J dropped 0; count of bases not matched to a gene: 10. The CDR3 protein is CASSERTRGWGSYEQYF. CDR3 nucleotides: TGTGCCAGCAGTGAAAGGACTAGAGGATGGGGCTCCTACGAGCAGTACTTC.

V and J are TRBV18 and TRBJ2-1, with 7 bases lining up with TRBD2. V lost 2 bases to trimming and J lost 0 bases; unmatched junction nucleotides: 4. The germline V gene has CDR1 KGHSH and CDR2 LQKENI. The CDR3 sequence is 16 residues long. The CDR3, as DNA: TGTGCCAGCTCACCAACTAGCGTCAGCTCCTACAATGAGCAGTTCTTC. Its protein product is CASSPTSVSSYNEQFF.

J is TRBJ2-5 and V is TRBV7-2; TRBD2 matches at 10 bases. The CDR3 is made up of 15 amino acids. Trimming took 2 bases from V and 3 from J; bases not matched to a gene: 3. Germline-derived CDR1 and CDR2 are SGHTA and FQGNSA. CDR3 DNA: TGTGCCAGCAGCTTAATCGGACTAGCGGAAGAGACCCAGTACTTC. Protein sequence: CASSLIGLAEETQYF.

V and J are TRBV5-4 and TRBJ2-5, with 11 bases lining up with TRBD2. The V segment lost 4 bases and the J segment 5 bases; nucleotides outside the gene matches: 4. CDR1 is SGHNT and CDR2 is YYREEE in the germline V gene (reference sequence). CDR3 length equals 14 residues. The CDR3 is CASSGTSGSETQYF. The CDR3 DNA sequence: TGTGCCAGCAGCGGAACTAGCGGGAGTGAGACCCAGTACTTC.

This clone was found once. V gene TRBV10-3 combines with J gene TRBJ1-1, with a weak D call TRBD1 (6 bases). Trimming pared 0 bases from V and 1 base from J, leaving 15 bases between. CDR3 length: 17 residues. Germline V lookup: CDR1 ENHRY, CDR2 SYGVKD. Here the CDR3 DNA reads TGTGCCATCAGTGAGTCGGGGCCAGGGGCTCGGAACACTGAAGCTTTCTTT. This gives the protein CAISESGPGARNTEAFF.

The CDR3 spells CASRGEGLFHEQYF. The CDR3 coding sequence is TGTGCCAGCAGAGGGGAGGGCCTATTCCACGAGCAGTACTTC. The genes are TRBV5-4 and TRBJ2-7; the match to TRBD2 covers 7 bases. The V gene's germline CDR1 is SGHNT and CDR2 YYREEE (reference sequence). The CDR3 covers 14 residues. J lost 5 bases, V lost 5 bases, and 10 bases had no gene match.

This clone is a singleton in its sample. This chain joins TRBV5-4 and TRBJ2-5; 11 bases align to TRBD2. There are 14 residues in the CDR3. Looked up from germline, CDR1 is SGHNT and CDR2 is YYREEE (reference sequence). Germline trimming cut 4 bases from V and 1 base from J; bases unmatched to any gene: 0. The CDR3 protein is CASSLAGGQETQYF. In DNA, the CDR3 is TGTGCCAGCAGCCTAGCGGGAGGCCAAGAGACCCAGTACTTC.

V usage is TRBV14 and J usage is TRBJ2-7, with 10 positions matching TRBD2. Unmatched junction bases numbered 4, after V lost 4 bases and J lost 1 base. This CDR3 has 15 amino acids. Germline CDR1 reads SGHDN; CDR2 reads FVKESK. For the CDR3, the DNA is TGTGCCAGCAGCCCACTAGCGGGACTTTCCTACGAGCAGTACTTC. It encodes CASSPLAGLSYEQYF.

V gene TRBV27 combines with J gene TRBJ2-2; TRBD2 agrees at 8 bases. CDR1 is MNHEY and CDR2 is SMNVEV in the germline V gene (reference sequence). The CDR3 loop spans 14 amino acids. V dropped 4 bases and J dropped 6; count of bases not matched to a gene: 4. This CDR3 is CASSSRLASGELFF. The CDR3 bases are TGTGCCAGCAGTTCAAGACTAGCGTCCGGGGAGCTGTTTTTT.